One and the same sample provided the 29 T cell receptor beta chains below, sequenced in a study of blood T cell repertoires in COVID-19. The table came from immunoSEQ multiplex PCR; TCRdb's copy has only in-frame clones and leaves some out. The sample has roughly 140,000 clones, 80% to 90% seen once. The specimen was PBMCs or T cells enriched from blood (not recorded which). Receptor source: a man aged 55 to 70 who had recovered from COVID-19.

The genes are TRBV4-1 and TRBJ1-6; D unclear. The germline CDR1 and CDR2 sequences are MGHRA and YSYEKL. This CDR3 spans 16 amino acids. Trimming pared 4 bases from V and 9 bases from J, leaving 19 bases between. The CDR3 bases are TGCGCCAGCAGCCCGATGGTGGCAGAATCTTCTTCACCCCTCCACTTT. The encoded protein is CASSPMVAESSSPLHF.

This sequence joins TRBV12-3 or TRBV12-4 and TRBJ1-1, with D unclear. The CDR3 has 11 residues. Trimming left V 3 bases short and J 6 bases short, with 5 bases between. The CDR3 reads CASSFFSEAFF. DNA of the CDR3: TGTGCCAGCAGTTTCTTCTCTGAAGCTTTCTTT.

CDR3 DNA sequence: TGTGCCAGCAGCGGTTCAGCAGATACGCAGTATTTT. Encoded protein: CASSGSADTQYF. The V call is TRBV7-9, the J call TRBJ2-3, with D unresolved. Germline CDR1 and CDR2: SEHNR and FQNEAQ (reference sequence). Trimming removed 5 bases at V and 4 bases at J, with 7 bases between. The CDR3 runs to 12 residues.

The chain has TRBV1 and TRBJ1-3. TRBV1 is assigned pseudogene status. This CDR3 is 15 amino acids long. The CDR3 protein is CTSSQAGIAGNTIYF. In DNA form, the CDR3 reads TGCACCAGCAGCCAAGCCGGGATCGCTGGAAACACCATATATTTT.

This chain joins TRBV19 and TRBJ1-1, with D perhaps TRBD1 (6 bases). V was clipped by 8 bases and J by 0 bases, with 10 bases between them. The CDR3 covers 13 residues. Germline V gene data show CDR1 as LNHDA and CDR2 as SQIVND (reference sequence). The CDR3 DNA is TGTGCCAGTGGGACAATCTTGAACACTGAAGCTTTCTTT. It is translated as CASGTILNTEAFF. Using reference TRBV19 and TRBJ1-1 for the parts outside the CDR3, the full variable domain is DGGITQSPKYLFRKEGQNVTLSCEQNLNHDAMYWYRQDPGQGLRLIYYSQIVNDFQKGDIAEGYSVSREKKESFPLTVTSAQKNPTAFYLCASGTILNTEAFFGQGTRLTVV.

The chain employs TRBV27 and TRBJ2-1, with 8 bases matching TRBD2. This CDR3 has 16 residues. Germline trimming cut 8 bases from V and 5 bases from J; bases unmatched to any gene: 14. The germline V gene encodes CDR1 MNHEY and CDR2 SMNVEV (reference sequence). The CDR3 bases are TGTGCCAGCGCAACAAGGCCTAGCGGGCCTAACAATGAGCAGTTCTTC. Translation gives CASATRPSGPNNEQFF.

This chain connects TRBV7-3 to TRBJ2-5, with TRBD1 matching 10 bases. V dropped 4 bases and J dropped 4; count of bases not matched to a gene: 6. The V gene's germline CDR1 is SGHTA and CDR2 FQGTGA. CDR3 length equals 15 residues. The CDR3 spells CASSWTGGLGETQYF. CDR3 coding DNA: TGTGCCAGCAGCTGGACAGGGGGATTGGGAGAGACCCAGTACTTC.

The V call is TRBV3-1 (or the pseudogene TRBV3-2), the J call TRBJ2-7, with 9 bases aligning to TRBD2. CDR3 length: 16 amino acids. The J segment lost 4 bases and the V segment lost 0 bases, leaving 7 bases of the junction unmatched. Germline values: CDR1 LGHDT, CDR2 YNNKEL (reference sequence). CDR3 DNA sequence: TGTGCCAGCAGCCAAGATCGAGTAGCGGGAGTTTACGAGCAGTACTTC. Translating gives CASSQDRVAGVYEQYF.

The chain is built from TRBV7-2 and TRBJ2-7, with 7 bases matching TRBD1. The CDR3 is 15 residues long. V trimming: 4 bases; J trimming: 3 bases; junction bases outside the gene matches: 9. Germline V gene sequence: CDR1 SGHTA, CDR2 FQGNSA. CDR3 in amino acids: CASSSKRQGNYEQYF. The CDR3 bases are TGTGCCAGCAGCTCTAAACGACAGGGAAACTACGAGCAGTACTTC.

V gene TRBV4-2 combines with J gene TRBJ2-1; D gene ambiguous. The CDR3 extends over 14 amino acids. The V gene's germline CDR1 is LGHNA and CDR2 YNFKEQ. The ends were cut back, 4 bases at V and 4 bases at J, with 11 bases in the middle. As DNA, the CDR3 is TGTGCCAGCAGCCCCTACGTACGGTACAATGAGCAGTTCTTC. Its translation is CASSPYVRYNEQFF.

CDR3 coding DNA: TGTGCCAGCTCACCTCAGAATGAGCAGTTCTTC. Protein product: CASSPQNEQFF. The chain joins TRBV18 to TRBJ2-1; D call uncertain. Deletions cut 3 bases from V and 7 bases from J, with 4 bases between. This CDR3 has 11 residues. Germline V CDR1 and CDR2: KGHSH, LQKENI.

This clone was detected only once. This chain connects TRBV28 to TRBJ1-4; 8 bases align to TRBD1. J was trimmed by 8 bases and V by 2 bases; bases with no gene match: 7. The CDR3 runs to 15 residues. Per germline, CDR1 MDHEN and CDR2 SYDVKM. CDR3 residues: CASSLEDRVGEKLFF. The CDR3 nucleotides are TGTGCCAGCAGTTTAGAGGACAGGGTGGGGGAAAAACTGTTTTTT. Looking up the rest from reference TRBV28 and TRBJ1-4 gives the full variable domain: DVKVTQSSRYLVKRTGEKVFLECVQDMDHENMFWYRQDPGLGLRLIYFSYDVKMKEKGDIPEGYSVSREKKERFSLILESASTNQTSMYLCASSLEDRVGEKLFFGSGTQLSVL.

Here the CDR3 DNA reads TGTGCCAGCAGAAGAACCGGGACACAGACGCCCTATGGCTACACCTTC. This encodes CASRRTGTQTPYGYTF. The chain carries TRBV11-2 and TRBJ1-2; tentatively, D is TRBD1 (6 bases). The germline CDR1 and CDR2 sequences are SGHAT and FQNNGV. Trimming shortened V by 6 bases and J by 4 bases, and 21 bases separated the two germline ends. The CDR3 totals 16 residues. Supplemented by reference TRBV11-2 and TRBJ1-2, the full variable domain reads EAGVAQSPRYKIIEKRQSVAFWCNPISGHATLYWYQQILGQGPKLLIQFQNNGVVDDSQLPKDRFSAERLKGVDSTLKIQPAKLEDSAVYLCASRRTGTQTPYGYTFGSGTRLTVV.

This clone showed up just once. CDR3 loop: CASSFPLVGGTSGRDYEQYF. In DNA, the CDR3 is TGTGCCAGCAGTTTCCCGCTCGTTGGGGGGACTAGCGGGAGGGACTACGAGCAGTACTTC. The chain recombines TRBV28 with TRBJ2-7; the match to TRBD2 covers 16 bases. V lost 3 bases and J lost 3; bases outside the gene matches: 14. Germline V gene data show CDR1 as MDHEN and CDR2 as SYDVKM. The length of the CDR3 is 20 residues.

The chain carries TRBV2 and TRBJ2-7, with 7 bases lining up with TRBD2. V lost 11 bases, J lost 1 base, and 5 bases stayed unmatched. The CDR3 has 12 amino acids. Germline assignment: CDR1 SNHLY and CDR2 FYNNEI. For the CDR3, the DNA is TGTGCCTCCTTGGGGGGGTCCTACGAGCAGTACTTC. Translating it yields CASLGGSYEQYF. Complete variable domain (other parts from reference TRBV2 and TRBJ2-7): EPEVTQTPSHQVTQMGQEVILRCVPISNHLYFYWYRQILGQKVEFLVSFYNNEISEKSEIFDDQFSVERPDGSNFTLKIRSTKLEDSAMYFCASLGGSYEQYFGPGTRLTVT.

V is TRBV5-1 and J is TRBJ2-7; tentatively, D is TRBD2 (6 bases). V was cut by 1 base and J by 4 bases, with 15 bases left in between. The CDR3 sequence is 15 residues long. Germline CDR1 SGHRS, CDR2 YFSETQ. The CDR3 region is CASSLLGEGLYEQYF. The CDR3 bases are TGCGCCAGCAGCTTGCTGGGAGAGGGACTTTACGAGCAGTACTTC.

The V call is TRBV7-8, the J call TRBJ2-7; a weak D match, TRBD2 (6 bases). CDR1 is SGHVS, CDR2 FQNEAQ, per germline. V lost 5 bases and J lost 3, with 17 bases in between. The CDR3 has 15 amino acids. This CDR3 is CASSLGGATRYEQYF. The CDR3 nucleotides are TGTGCCAGCAGCCTCGGCGGGGCGACCCGCTACGAGCAGTACTTC.

The chain's CDR3 is CSVGRGDTQYF. The CDR3 coding sequence is TGCAGCGTTGGCAGGGGAGATACGCAGTATTTT. This chain uses TRBV29-1 with TRBJ2-3; the D gene is possibly TRBD1 (6 bases). The CDR3 consists of 11 residues. Trimming cost V 4 bases and J 5 bases, with 7 bases left between them. Germline CDR1 reads SQVTM; CDR2 reads ANQGSEA.

V is TRBV6-2 or TRBV6-3 and J is TRBJ2-7, with 8 bases lining up with TRBD1. The V segment lost 6 bases and the J segment 0 bases; nucleotides outside the gene matches: 13. The CDR3 spans 17 residues. The germline CDR1 and CDR2 sequences are MNHEY and SVGEGT. For the CDR3, the DNA is TGTGCCAGCAGCCGAAAGACTGGACAGGGCTTCTCCTACGAGCAGTACTTC. Its protein is CASSRKTGQGFSYEQYF.

V is TRBV24-1 and J is TRBJ2-1, with D tentatively TRBD2 (7 bases). Between the trimmed V and J ends, which lost 0 bases and 10 bases, there was a span of 12 bases. Germline CDR1 KGHDR, CDR2 SFDVKD. The CDR3 totals 14 residues. The CDR3 DNA reads as TGTGCCACCAGTGATTTGCGGGGGGCCTGGGAGCAGTTCTTC. Translation gives CATSDLRGAWEQFF.

This clone was seen only once. V is TRBV5-1 and J is TRBJ2-6; TRBD1 might be the D (5 bases). CDR1 SGHRS and CDR2 YFSETQ come from the germline V gene. V dropped 2 bases and J dropped 0 bases, with 6 bases sitting between them. The length of the CDR3 is 15 residues. The CDR3 sequence is CASSLTGSGANVLTF. The CDR3, as DNA: TGCGCCAGCAGCTTAACAGGCTCTGGGGCCAACGTCCTGACTTTC.

This clone has only a few counts. The chain links TRBV5-5 to TRBJ1-2; D ambiguous. From germline, CDR1 is SGHKS and CDR2 YYEKEE (reference sequence). This CDR3 is built from 14 residues. V was cut by 0 bases and J by 2 bases, with 8 bases left in between. CDR3 sequence reads: CASSLGAQNYGYTF. CDR3 sequence (DNA): TGTGCCAGCAGCTTGGGGGCGCAGAACTATGGCTACACCTTC.

The gene calls are TRBV4-1 and TRBJ1-5; 9 nucleotides line up with TRBD1. This CDR3 comprises 15 residues. V lost 0 bases and J lost 7; bases outside the gene matches: 4. Germline loops: CDR1 MGHRA, CDR2 YSYEKL. The CDR3 DNA follows: TGCGCCAGCAGCCAAGAAGACAGGGGGTGGCAGCCCCAGCATTTT. It encodes CASSQEDRGWQPQHF.

The sample holds a few counts of this clone. This chain links TRBV10-3 with TRBJ1-1, with D unresolved. The CDR3 length is 11 residues. Trimming removed 4 bases at V and 9 bases at J, with 9 bases between. Germline values: CDR1 ENHRY, CDR2 SYGVKD. The CDR3 loop reads CAISAEAQAFF. For the CDR3, the DNA is TGTGCCATCAGTGCAGAGGCTCAAGCTTTCTTT.

As DNA, the CDR3 is TGTGCCAGCTCACCAAGAGGGACAGGAAGCACCGGGGAGCTGTTTTTT. It codes for CASSPRGTGSTGELFF. This chain joins TRBV18 and TRBJ2-2; 8 positions match TRBD1. There are 16 residues in the CDR3. Germline loops: CDR1 KGHSH, CDR2 LQKENI. Germline trimming cut 2 bases from V and 4 bases from J; bases unmatched to any gene: 6.

This clone was seen a handful of times. This chain links TRBV28 with TRBJ1-2; no firm D call. Germline V gene sequence: CDR1 MDHEN, CDR2 SYDVKM. The CDR3 runs to 14 residues. V lost 2 bases and J 2 bases, leaving 9 bases between the germline ends. CDR3 loop: CASSLAQANYGYTF. The DNA of the CDR3 is TGTGCCAGCAGTTTAGCGCAGGCGAACTATGGCTACACCTTC.

The V gene is TRBV5-1, the J gene TRBJ1-6; D unclear. The germline V gene has CDR1 SGHRS and CDR2 YFSETQ. The CDR3 spans 16 residues. Trimming shortened V by 0 bases and J by 7 bases, and 14 bases separated the two germline ends. DNA for the CDR3: TGCGCCAGCAGCTTGGTCCCGCCAGGCTCCAATTCACCCCTCCACTTT. Translated, it gives CASSLVPPGSNSPLHF.

The genes are TRBV5-4 and TRBJ2-5; tentatively, D is TRBD2 (6 bases). This CDR3 contains 15 residues. V was pared by 4 bases and J by 0 bases, with 13 bases between. Germline lookup yields CDR1 SGHNT and CDR2 YYREEE (reference sequence). The DNA for the CDR3 is TGTGCCAGCAGCGCTCCCCGGGACTACCAAGAGACCCAGTACTTC. Translation: CASSAPRDYQETQYF.

This clone was detected only once. The chain recombines TRBV4-1 with TRBJ1-2; D perhaps matches TRBD1 (5 bases). The CDR3 sequence is 14 residues long. Trimming pared 4 bases from V and 7 bases from J, leaving 16 bases between. Germline loops: CDR1 MGHRA, CDR2 YSYEKL. The CDR3 sequence: CASSPTFGGFGYTF. The DNA for the CDR3 is TGCGCCAGCAGCCCCACCTTTGGGGGGTTTGGCTACACCTTC.